This section outlines one T cell receptor beta chain sequence together with its context. The antigen remains undetermined. The data belong to a study of shared clonotypes between healthy human individuals. The naive CD8 fraction comprised CD45RO-negative cells positively selected for CCR7 and excluded terminally differentiated effector memory CD45RA+ cells. Regarding the study as a whole: When naive CD4 clonotypes were compared across a handful of donors, approximately 4.9% were shared.

Measured with immunoSEQ multiplex PCR; TCRdb has only the in-frame clones, and not every one. The sample yields some 580,000 clones, roughly 98% seen once. The sequencing input was naive CD8+ T cells sorted from blood. This sequence originates from a man in his thirties or forties in good health.

CDR3 coding DNA: TGTGCCAGCAGCGTAGTACGGGACAGAAACCCAAACACCATATATTTT. It specifies CASSVVRDRNPNTIYF. This chain uses TRBV7-9 with TRBJ1-3; TRBD1 matches at 7 bases. This CDR3 contains 16 residues. J gave up 6 bases and V 5 bases, and 13 bases lay outside the gene matches. Germline CDR1 reads SEHNR; CDR2 reads FQNEAQ (reference sequence).